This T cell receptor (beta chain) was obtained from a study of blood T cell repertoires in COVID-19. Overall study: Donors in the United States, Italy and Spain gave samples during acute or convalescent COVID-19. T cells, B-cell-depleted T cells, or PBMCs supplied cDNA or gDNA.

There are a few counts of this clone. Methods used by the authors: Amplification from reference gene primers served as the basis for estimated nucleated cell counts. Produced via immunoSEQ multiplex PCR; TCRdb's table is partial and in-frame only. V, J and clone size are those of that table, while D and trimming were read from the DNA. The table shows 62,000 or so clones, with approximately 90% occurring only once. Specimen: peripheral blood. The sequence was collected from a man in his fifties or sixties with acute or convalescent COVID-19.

The CDR3 DNA is TGTGCCAGCAGTGAAACGCCGACTAGCGGGAGCGATGAGCAGTTCTTC. Its protein product is CASSETPTSGSDEQFF. The rearrangement uses TRBV25-1 and TRBJ2-1; 12 bases are a match to TRBD2. This CDR3 has 16 residues. Germline values: CDR1 MGHDK, CDR2 SYGVNS. Germline trimming cut 2 bases from V and 8 bases from J; bases unmatched to any gene: 7.